This T cell receptor (beta chain) stems from a study of OX40 agonist ivuxolimab in advanced cancers. Study overall: A male proportion of over 70% was recorded, with mean age roughly 62 years and range about 23 to 90. Three patients showed partial responses: one hepatocellular carcinoma and two cutaneous melanoma cases.

The method was immunoSEQ multiplex PCR; TCRdb's version includes in-frame clones alone and lacks a portion of them. The sample holds tens of thousands of clones, roughly 82% seen once. The CDR3 loop spans 14 amino acids. Germline CDR1 reads LGHNT; CDR2 reads FRNRAP. The ends were cut back, 6 bases at V and 1 base at J, with 13 bases in the middle. The source of this sequence is an adult with an advanced solid tumor such as melanoma, head and neck, liver or kidney cancer. This chain links TRBV12-5 with TRBJ2-7; D gene uncertain. The sample was CD4+ or CD8+ T cells sorted from blood, taken in a trial of the OX40 agonist ivuxolimab. The CDR3 bases are TGTGCTAGTGGCCGCGGTGGGCTGTCCTACGAGCAGTACTTC. Translated: CASGRGGLSYEQYF.